This TCR beta chain was profiled in a study of T cells in narcolepsy. Study summary: Patients with NT1 or NT2 and healthy control donors were enrolled.

The count of this clone is one. Its target is not known. This CDR3 comprises 15 residues. Clones were read by immunoSEQ multiplex PCR, and TCRdb kept only the in-frame ones, dropping some. In the table there are under 35,000 clones, approximately 85% of which are singletons. Study conclusions and caveats: Comparing one patient's CSF and blood CD4+ clonotypes highlighted HCRT- and TRIB2-specific autoreactive clonotypes. Autoreactive clonotypes reportedly recurred in blood of same and different patients, not controls.

The TCR sequence derives from a human donor with narcolepsy. J is TRBJ1-2 and V is TRBV21-1; the table's D call TRBD1 went unverified against the DNA. TRBV21-1 is a known pseudogene. The sequencing input was CD45RA- memory CD4+ T cells from PBMCs. The CDR3 is CASIKGVSPSYGYTF. CDR3 in DNA: TGTGCCAGCATTAAAGGGGTCTCACCTTCTTATGGCTACACCTTC.